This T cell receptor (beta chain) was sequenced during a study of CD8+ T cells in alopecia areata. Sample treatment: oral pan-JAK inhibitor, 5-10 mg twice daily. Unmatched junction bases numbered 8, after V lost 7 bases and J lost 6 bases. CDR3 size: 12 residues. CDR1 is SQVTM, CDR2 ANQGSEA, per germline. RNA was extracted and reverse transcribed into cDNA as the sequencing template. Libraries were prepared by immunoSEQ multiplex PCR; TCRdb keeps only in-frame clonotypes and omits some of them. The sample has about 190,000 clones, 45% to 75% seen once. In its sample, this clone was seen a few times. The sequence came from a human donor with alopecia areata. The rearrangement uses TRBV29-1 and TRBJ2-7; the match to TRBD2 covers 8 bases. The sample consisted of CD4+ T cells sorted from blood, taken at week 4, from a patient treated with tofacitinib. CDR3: CSAAGGAGEQYF. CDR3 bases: TGCAGCGCGGCGGGGGGTGCCGGCGAGCAGTACTTC.